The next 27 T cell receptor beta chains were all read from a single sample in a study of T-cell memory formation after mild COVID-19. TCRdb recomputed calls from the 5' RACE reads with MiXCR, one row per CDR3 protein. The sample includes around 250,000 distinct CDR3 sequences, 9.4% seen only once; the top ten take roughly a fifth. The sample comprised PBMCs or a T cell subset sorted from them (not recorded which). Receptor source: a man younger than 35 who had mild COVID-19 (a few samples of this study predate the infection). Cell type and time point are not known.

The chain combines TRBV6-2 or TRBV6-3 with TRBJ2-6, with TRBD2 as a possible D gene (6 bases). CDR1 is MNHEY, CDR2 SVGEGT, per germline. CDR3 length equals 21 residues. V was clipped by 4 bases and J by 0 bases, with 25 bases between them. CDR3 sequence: CASSLAGGVGFRSSGANVLTF. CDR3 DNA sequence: TGTGCCAGCAGTTTGGCCGGCGGGGTTGGATTTAGAAGCTCTGGGGCCAACGTCCTGACTTTC.

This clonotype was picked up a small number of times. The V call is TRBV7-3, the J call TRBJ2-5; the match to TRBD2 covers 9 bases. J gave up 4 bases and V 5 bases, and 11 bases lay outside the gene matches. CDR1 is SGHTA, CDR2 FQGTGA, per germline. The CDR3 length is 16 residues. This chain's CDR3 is CASSPGQGLAAETQYF. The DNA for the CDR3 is TGTGCCAGCAGCCCAGGCCAGGGACTAGCAGCAGAGACCCAGTACTTC. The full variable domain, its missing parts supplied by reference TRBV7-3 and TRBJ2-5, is GAGVSQTPSNKVTEKGKYVELRCDPISGHTALYWYRQSLGQGPEFLIYFQGTGAADDSGLPNDRFFAVRPEGSVSTLKIQRTERGDSAVYLCASSPGQGLAAETQYFGPGTRLLVL.

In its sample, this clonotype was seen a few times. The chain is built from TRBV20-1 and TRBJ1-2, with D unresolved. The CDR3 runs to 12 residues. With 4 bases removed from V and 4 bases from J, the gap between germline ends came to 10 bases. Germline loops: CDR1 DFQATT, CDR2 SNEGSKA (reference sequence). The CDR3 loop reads CSAMGFVYGYTF. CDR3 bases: TGCAGTGCTATGGGGTTCGTCTATGGCTACACCTTC.

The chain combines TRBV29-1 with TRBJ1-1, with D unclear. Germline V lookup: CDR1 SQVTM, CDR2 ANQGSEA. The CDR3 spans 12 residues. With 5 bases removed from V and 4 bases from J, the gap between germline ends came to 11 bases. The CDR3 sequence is CSVIGLGTEAFF. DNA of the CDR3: TGCAGCGTTATCGGGTTAGGCACTGAAGCTTTCTTT. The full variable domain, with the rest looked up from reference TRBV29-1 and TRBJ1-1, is SAVISQKPSRDICQRGTSLTIQCQVDSQVTMMFWYRQQPGQSLTLIATANQGSEATYESGFVIDKFPISRPNLTFSTLTVSNMSPEDSSIYLCSVIGLGTEAFFGQGTRLTVV.

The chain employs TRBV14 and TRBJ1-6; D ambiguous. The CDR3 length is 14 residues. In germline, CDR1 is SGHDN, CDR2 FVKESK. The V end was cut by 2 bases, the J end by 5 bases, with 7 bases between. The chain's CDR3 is CASSQMTNNSPLHF. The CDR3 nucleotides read TGTGCCAGCAGCCAAATGACGAATAATTCACCCCTCCACTTT.

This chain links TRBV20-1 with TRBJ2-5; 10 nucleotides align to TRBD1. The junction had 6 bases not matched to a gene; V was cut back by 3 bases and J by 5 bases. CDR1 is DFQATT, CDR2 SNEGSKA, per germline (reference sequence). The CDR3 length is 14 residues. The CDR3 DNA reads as TGCAGTGCTAGTAAGACAGGGGGCGCCGAGACCCAGTACTTC. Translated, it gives CSASKTGGAETQYF.

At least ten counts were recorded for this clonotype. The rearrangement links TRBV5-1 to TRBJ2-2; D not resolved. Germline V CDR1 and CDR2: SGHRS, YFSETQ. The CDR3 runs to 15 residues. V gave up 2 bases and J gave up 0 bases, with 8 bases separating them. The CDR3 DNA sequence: TGCGCCAGCAGCTTAACGGGCCCGAACACCGGGGAGCTGTTTTTT. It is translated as CASSLTGPNTGELFF.

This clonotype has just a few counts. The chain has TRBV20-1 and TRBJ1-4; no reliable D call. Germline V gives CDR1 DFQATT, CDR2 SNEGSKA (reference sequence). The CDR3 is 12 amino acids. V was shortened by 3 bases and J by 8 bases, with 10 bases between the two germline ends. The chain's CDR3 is CSARHSLEKLFF. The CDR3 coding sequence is TGCAGTGCTAGGCACAGCCTGGAAAAACTGTTTTTT.

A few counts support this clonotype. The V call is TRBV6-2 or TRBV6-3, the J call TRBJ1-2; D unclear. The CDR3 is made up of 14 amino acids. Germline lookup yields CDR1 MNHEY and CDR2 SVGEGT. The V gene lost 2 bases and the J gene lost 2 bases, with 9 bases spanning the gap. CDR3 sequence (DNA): TGTGCCAGCAGTTACGGGCATTTAAACTATGGCTACACCTTC. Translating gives CASSYGHLNYGYTF.

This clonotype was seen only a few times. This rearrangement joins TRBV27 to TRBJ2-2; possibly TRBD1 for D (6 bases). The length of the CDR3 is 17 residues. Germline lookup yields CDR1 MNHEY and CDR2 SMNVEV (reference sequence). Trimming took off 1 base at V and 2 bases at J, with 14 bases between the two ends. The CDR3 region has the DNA TGTGCCAGCAGTTTATTTGGCAGGGGCCTTAACACCGGGGAGCTGTTTTTT. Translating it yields CASSLFGRGLNTGELFF.

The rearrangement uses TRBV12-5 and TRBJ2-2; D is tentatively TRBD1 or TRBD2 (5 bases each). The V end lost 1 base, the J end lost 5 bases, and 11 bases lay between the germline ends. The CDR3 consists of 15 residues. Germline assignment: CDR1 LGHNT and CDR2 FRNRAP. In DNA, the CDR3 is TGTGCTAGTGGTTTGGAAAAAGAGGGGACCGGGGAGCTGTTTTTT. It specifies CASGLEKEGTGELFF.

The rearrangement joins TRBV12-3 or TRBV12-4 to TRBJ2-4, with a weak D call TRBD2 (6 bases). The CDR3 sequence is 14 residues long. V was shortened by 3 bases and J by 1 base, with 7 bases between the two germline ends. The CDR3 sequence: CASSLAGAKNIQYF. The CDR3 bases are TGTGCCAGCAGTTTGGCGGGGGCCAAAAACATTCAGTACTTC.

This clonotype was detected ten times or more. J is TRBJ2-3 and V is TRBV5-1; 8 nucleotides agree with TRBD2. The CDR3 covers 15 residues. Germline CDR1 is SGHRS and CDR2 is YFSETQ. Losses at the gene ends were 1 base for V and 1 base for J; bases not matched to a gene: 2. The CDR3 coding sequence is TGCGCCAGCAGCTTGCAGCGGGGGCGCACAGATACGCAGTATTTT. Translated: CASSLQRGRTDTQYF.

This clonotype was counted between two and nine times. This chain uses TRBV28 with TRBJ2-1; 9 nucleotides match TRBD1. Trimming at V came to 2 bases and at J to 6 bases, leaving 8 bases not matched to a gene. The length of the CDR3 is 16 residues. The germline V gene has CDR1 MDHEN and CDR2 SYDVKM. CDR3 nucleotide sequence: TGTGCCAGCAGTTTAGCCCCGGGACAGGGCTTCAATGAGCAGTTCTTC. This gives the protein CASSLAPGQGFNEQFF.

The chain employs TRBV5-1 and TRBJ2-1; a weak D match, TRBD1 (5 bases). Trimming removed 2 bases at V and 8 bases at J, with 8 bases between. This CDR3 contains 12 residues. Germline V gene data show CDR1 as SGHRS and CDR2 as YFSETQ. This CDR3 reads CASSFQGDEQFF. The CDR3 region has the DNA TGCGCCAGCAGCTTCCAAGGGGATGAGCAGTTCTTC. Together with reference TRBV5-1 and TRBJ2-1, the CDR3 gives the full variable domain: KAGVTQTPRYLIKTRGQQVTLSCSPISGHRSVSWYQQTPGQGLQFLFEYFSETQRNKGNFPGRFSGRQFSNSRSEMNVSTLELGDSALYLCASSFQGDEQFFGPGTRLTVL.

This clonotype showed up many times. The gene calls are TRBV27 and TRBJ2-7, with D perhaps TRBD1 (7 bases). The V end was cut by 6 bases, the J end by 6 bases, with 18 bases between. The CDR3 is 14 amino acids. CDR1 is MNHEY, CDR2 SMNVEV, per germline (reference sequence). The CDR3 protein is CASSPGGPALEQYV. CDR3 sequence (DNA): TGTGCCAGCAGCCCAGGGGGGCCCGCGCTCGAGCAGTACGTC.

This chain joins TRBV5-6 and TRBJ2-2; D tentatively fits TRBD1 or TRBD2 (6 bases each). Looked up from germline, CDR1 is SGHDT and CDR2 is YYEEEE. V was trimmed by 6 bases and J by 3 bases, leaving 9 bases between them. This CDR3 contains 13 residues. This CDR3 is CASNREDTGELFF. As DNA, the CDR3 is TGTGCCAGCAACAGGGAGGACACCGGGGAGCTGTTTTTT.

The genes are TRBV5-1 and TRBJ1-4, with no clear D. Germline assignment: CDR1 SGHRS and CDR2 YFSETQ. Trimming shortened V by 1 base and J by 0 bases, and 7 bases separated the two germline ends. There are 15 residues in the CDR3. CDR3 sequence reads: CASSLIPTTNEKLFF. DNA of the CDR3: TGCGCCAGCAGCTTGATCCCTACAACTAATGAAAAACTGTTTTTT.

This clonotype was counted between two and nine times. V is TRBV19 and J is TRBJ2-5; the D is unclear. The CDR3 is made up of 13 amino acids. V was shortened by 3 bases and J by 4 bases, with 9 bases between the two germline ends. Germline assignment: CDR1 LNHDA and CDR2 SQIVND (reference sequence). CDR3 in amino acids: CASSIMERETQYF. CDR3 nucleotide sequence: TGTGCCAGTAGTATTATGGAGCGAGAGACCCAGTACTTC.

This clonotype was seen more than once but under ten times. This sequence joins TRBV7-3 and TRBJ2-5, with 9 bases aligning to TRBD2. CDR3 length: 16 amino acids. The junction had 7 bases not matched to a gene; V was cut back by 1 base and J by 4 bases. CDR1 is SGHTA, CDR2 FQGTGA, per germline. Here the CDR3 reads CASSLSPLAGLETQYF. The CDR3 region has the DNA TGTGCCAGCAGCTTAAGCCCGCTAGCGGGGTTAGAGACCCAGTACTTC.

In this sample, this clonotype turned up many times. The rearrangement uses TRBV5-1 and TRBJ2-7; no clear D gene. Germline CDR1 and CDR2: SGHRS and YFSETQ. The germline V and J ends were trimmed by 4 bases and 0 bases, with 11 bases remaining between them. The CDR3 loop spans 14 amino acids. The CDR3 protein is CASSPFSASYEQYF. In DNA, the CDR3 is TGCGCCAGCAGCCCTTTCTCGGCCTCCTACGAGCAGTACTTC.

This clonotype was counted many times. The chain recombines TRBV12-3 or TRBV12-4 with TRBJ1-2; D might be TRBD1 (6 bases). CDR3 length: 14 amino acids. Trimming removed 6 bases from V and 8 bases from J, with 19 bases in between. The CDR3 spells CASSPRGAVRGYTF. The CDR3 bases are TGTGCCAGCAGCCCGCGGGGGGCGGTGAGGGGCTACACCTTC.

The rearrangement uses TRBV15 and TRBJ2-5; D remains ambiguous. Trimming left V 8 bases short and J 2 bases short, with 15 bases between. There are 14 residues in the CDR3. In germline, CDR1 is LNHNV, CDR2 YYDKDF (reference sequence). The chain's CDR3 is CATSQVLGQETQYF. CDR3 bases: TGTGCCACCTCGCAGGTACTTGGGCAAGAGACCCAGTACTTC.

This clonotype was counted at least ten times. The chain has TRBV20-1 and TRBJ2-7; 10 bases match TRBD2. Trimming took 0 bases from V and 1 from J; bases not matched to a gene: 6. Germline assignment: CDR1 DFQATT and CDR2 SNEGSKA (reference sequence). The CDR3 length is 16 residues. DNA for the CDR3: TGCAGTGCTAGAGATGTACTAGCGGGGATGTCCTACGAGCAGTACTTC. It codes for CSARDVLAGMSYEQYF.

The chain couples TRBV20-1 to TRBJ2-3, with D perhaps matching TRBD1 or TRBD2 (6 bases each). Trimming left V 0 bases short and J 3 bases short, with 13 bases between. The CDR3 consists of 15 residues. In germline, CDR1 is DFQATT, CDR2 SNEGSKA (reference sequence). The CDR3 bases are TGCAGTGCTAGAGAGCTTGGGGGGCGTACAGATACGCAGTATTTT. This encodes CSARELGGRTDTQYF.

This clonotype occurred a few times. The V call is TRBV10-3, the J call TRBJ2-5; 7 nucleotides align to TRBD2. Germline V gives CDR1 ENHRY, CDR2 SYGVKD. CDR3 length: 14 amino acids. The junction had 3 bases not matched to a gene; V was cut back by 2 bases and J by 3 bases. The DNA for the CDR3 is TGTGCCATCAGTGAGCGGGAGGCAGAAGAGACCCAGTACTTC. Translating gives CAISEREAEETQYF.

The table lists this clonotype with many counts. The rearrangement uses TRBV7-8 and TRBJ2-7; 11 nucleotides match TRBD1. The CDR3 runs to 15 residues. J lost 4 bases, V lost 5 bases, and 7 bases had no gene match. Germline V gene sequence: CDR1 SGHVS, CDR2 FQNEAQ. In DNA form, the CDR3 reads TGTGCCAGCAGCGGCCGGGACAGGGGGGCTTACGAGCAGTACGTC. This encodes CASSGRDRGAYEQYV.